A selection of T cell receptor beta chains follows, all from one sample in a study of blood T cell repertoires in COVID-19. TCRdb's copy holds only in-frame clones and misses some; the assay was immunoSEQ multiplex PCR. The sample includes about 250,000 clones, approximately 90% of them seen just once. Sequencing used PBMCs or T cells enriched from blood (not recorded which). These receptors originate from a woman in her 50s who had recovered from COVID-19. The CDR3 runs from the conserved cysteine through the conserved F or W. D genes are given only for firm matches. Not every row has a clone size; where given, it reads once, few, many or a size class.

>TRBJ2-2|.|TRBV7-3|.
TGTGCCAGCAGCTATAGCTCTTCAGCCGGGGAGCTGTTTTTT
CASSYSSSAGELFF
>TRBJ2-7|.|TRBV18|.
TGTGCCAGCTCACAGGAGGGGAGCTACGAGCAGTACTTC
CASSQEGSYEQYF
>TRBJ2-7|.|TRBV6-6|.
TGTGCCAGCAGTTACTCAGGGGGGGTTTACGAGCAGTACTTC
CASSYSGGVYEQYF
>TRBJ2-2|TRBD1|TRBV6-2/TRBV6-3|.
TGTGCCAGCACCCCGACAGGGAAAATATCGGAGCTGTTTTTT
CASTPTGKISELFF
>TRBJ1-5|.|TRBV6-2/TRBV6-3|few
TGTGCCAGCAGTTACCGCGAGGATAGCAATCAGCCCCAGCATTTT
CASSYREDSNQPQHF
>TRBJ1-2|TRBD1|TRBV4-1|.
TGCGCCAGCAGCCAAGGGGGGGGCAGGGGGCGCCTTGGCTACACCTTC
CASSQGGGRGRLGYTF
>TRBJ1-2|TRBD1|TRBV18|.
TGTGCCAGCTCAGAAAGACAGGGAGCTAACTATGGCTACACCTTC
CASSERQGANYGYTF
>TRBJ2-7|TRBD2|TRBV2|.
TGTGCCAGCAGCTCACTAGCGGGAGGCATTGGCGAGCAGTACTTC
CASSSLAGGIGEQYF
>TRBJ1-1|.|TRBV7-2|.
TGTGCCATAAAGGGACTCAAAACCTTGAACACTGAAGCTTTCTTT
CAIKGLKTLNTEAFF
>TRBJ2-1|TRBD2|TRBV6-2/TRBV6-3|.
TGTGCCAGCAGTTACTCGAAAACGGGGGGTTACAATGAGCAGTTCTTC
CASSYSKTGGYNEQFF
>TRBJ2-7|TRBD2|TRBV6-5|.
TGTGCCAGCAGTCCGGGACTAGCGGGAGTCGGCGAGCAGTACTTC
CASSPGLAGVGEQYF
>TRBJ1-3|.|TRBV11-2|.
TGTGCCAGCAGCTTAGGACTGAGCTCTGGAAACACCATATATTTT
CASSLGLSSGNTIYF
>TRBJ1-2|TRBD1|TRBV2|once
TGTGCCAGCAGTTTGGACAGGGTCGACTATGGCTACACCTTC
CASSLDRVDYGYTF
>TRBJ2-3|TRBD2|TRBV6-4|.
TGTGCCAGCAGCTCCGGGACTAGCGCAGATACGCAGTATTTT
CASSSGTSADTQYF
>TRBJ2-7|TRBD1|TRBV19|few
TGTGCCAGTAGTATAGGGCCAGGGGGTTCGACCTACGAGCAGTACTTC
CASSIGPGGSTYEQYF
>TRBJ1-3|TRBD1|TRBV15|.
TGTGCCACCAGCATAGGACAGGGCAACACCATATATTTT
CATSIGQGNTIYF
>TRBJ2-1|TRBD2|TRBV28|.
TGTGCCAGCAGAACTAGCGGGAGTTCCAATGAGCAGTTCTTC
CASRTSGSSNEQFF
>TRBJ2-1|.|TRBV19|.
TGTGCCAGTAGTATGTATGAGACGGGGGCCTACAATGAGCAGTTCTTC
CASSMYETGAYNEQFF
>TRBJ1-3|TRBD1|TRBV5-4|.
TGTGCCAGCAGGACAGGGGGCATCGGAAACACCATATATTTT
CASRTGGIGNTIYF
>TRBJ2-1|.|TRBV25-1|.
TGTGCCACCAATCTCGGAGGCCTTGAGCAGTTCTTC
CATNLGGLEQFF
>TRBJ1-1|TRBD1|TRBV9|.
TGTGCCAGCAGCGCCCAATGGACAGGGGAAGGTACTGAAGCTTTCTTT
CASSAQWTGEGTEAFF
>TRBJ2-1|.|TRBV10-3|.
TGTGCCATCAGTGAGAGGGGGAATGAGCAGTTCTTC
CAISERGNEQFF
>TRBJ1-6|.|TRBV28|once
TGTGCCAGCAGTGCAAAGACAGCGTCACCCCTCCACTTT
CASSAKTASPLHF
>TRBJ1-1|.|TRBV15|.
TGTGCCACCAGCAGAGGGGGGGGCGCTTTGAACACTGAAGCTTTCTTT
CATSRGGGALNTEAFF
>TRBJ1-3|.|TRBV12-3/TRBV12-4|.
TGTGCCAGCAGTTTTGGGCGGGGGACCATATATTTT
CASSFGRGTIYF
>TRBJ2-7|TRBD2|TRBV11-2|.
TGTGCCAGCAGCTCGACTAGCTTTGGGTCGGTCGAGCAGTACTTC
CASSSTSFGSVEQYF
>TRBJ2-1|TRBD2|TRBV11-2|.
TGTGCCAGCAGCTTAGGCGGTAGCGGGAGGGCCAGGCGCGATGAGCAGTTCTTC
CASSLGGSGRARRDEQFF
>TRBJ1-4|.|TRBV5-1|.
TGCGCCAGCAGCCGGGGGGCCTCGGACACTAATGAAAAACTGTTTTTT
CASSRGASDTNEKLFF
>TRBJ2-7|TRBD1|TRBV3-1/TRBV3-2|.
TGTGCCAGCAGCCAATTTAACAGGGGTAACACGGGGGAGCAGTACTTC
CASSQFNRGNTGEQYF
>TRBJ1-5|TRBD1|TRBV19|.
TGTGCCAGTAGACGGACAGGGACCCAGCCCCAGCATTTT
CASRRTGTQPQHF
>TRBJ2-7|TRBD1|TRBV24-1|.
TGTGCCACCAGTGATTTGCTGGGACAGGGGCCTTCCTACGAGCAGTACTTC
CATSDLLGQGPSYEQYF
>TRBJ2-7|.|TRBV4-2|.
TGTGCCAGCAGCCAAGATGAGATTGGGGGGTCCTACGAGCAGTACTTC
CASSQDEIGGSYEQYF
>TRBJ2-7|TRBD2|TRBV5-1|once
TGCGCCAGCAGCCGGGGGACTAGCGGGACCTCCTACGAGCAGTACTTC
CASSRGTSGTSYEQYF
>TRBJ2-1|TRBD1|TRBV28|.
TGTGCCAGCAGTGCCCCGGGACAGGGTATTTATGAGCAGTTCTTC
CASSAPGQGIYEQFF
>TRBJ1-2|TRBD1|TRBV19|.
TGTGCCAGCCAGGGGCAGGGGGCTCTCTATGGCTACACCTTC
CASQGQGALYGYTF
>TRBJ1-3|.|TRBV10-3|.
TGTGCCATCAGTGAGGGCGTGTCAGGGTTTGGAAACACCATATATTTT
CAISEGVSGFGNTIYF
>TRBJ2-7|.|TRBV6-4|.
TGTGCCAGTCTCCGACCGCGGTTAAGGCCCTACGAGCAGTACTTC
CASLRPRLRPYEQYF
>TRBJ1-1|TRBD1|TRBV6-2/TRBV6-3|.
TGTGCCAGCAGTTACGTCTTCGGGTTGCAGGGGGCTCGAAGGAACACTGAAGCTTTCTTT
CASSYVFGLQGARRNTEAFF
>TRBJ1-3|.|TRBV6-5|.
TGTGCCAGCAGTAGGGGGATGGCTGGAAACACCATATATTTT
CASSRGMAGNTIYF
>TRBJ1-2|.|TRBV2|.
TGTGCCAGCAGGGAGGGGTTTATTGGCTACACCTTC
CASREGFIGYTF
>TRBJ2-7|TRBD1|TRBV4-1|.
TGCGCCAGCAGCCACGACAGGGGAAGCTCCTACGAGCAGTACTTC
CASSHDRGSSYEQYF
>TRBJ1-2|.|TRBV5-6|.
TGTGCCAGCAGCCCAGACCGGATAGGGGATGGCTACACCTTC
CASSPDRIGDGYTF
>TRBJ2-2|TRBD2|TRBV7-9|.
TGTGCCAGCAGCCCGCGGGGACTAGCGGGAGGGAGAACCGGGGAGCTGTTTTTT
CASSPRGLAGGRTGELFF
>TRBJ2-2|TRBD2|TRBV5-1|.
TGCGCCAGCAGATTACTAGCGGGGGACACCGGGGAGCTGTTTTTT
CASRLLAGDTGELFF
>TRBJ2-6|.|TRBV24-1|.
TGTGCCACCAGTGACAGTTCCTCTGGGGCCAACGTCCTGACTTTC
CATSDSSSGANVLTF
>TRBJ2-7|TRBD1|TRBV6-2/TRBV6-3|.
TGTGCCAGCAGTTACGGGACAGGGCACTACGAGCAGTACTTC
CASSYGTGHYEQYF
>TRBJ2-5|.|TRBV6-2/TRBV6-3|.
TGTGCCAGCAGTTACCCTCTAAGTAACCAAGAGACCCAGTACTTC
CASSYPLSNQETQYF
>TRBJ2-3|TRBD1|TRBV27|once
TGTGCCAGCAGTTTAGACAGGGGGCGGTTGTCAGATACGCAGTATTTT
CASSLDRGRLSDTQYF
>TRBJ1-1|.|TRBV24-1|.
TGTGCCACCAGTGACCCGGTGAGGGACTGCATGAACACTGAAGCTTTCTTT
CATSDPVRDCMNTEAFF
>TRBJ1-5|.|TRBV7-8|.
TGTGCCAGCAGCTTATGGCAGGGTGGTCAGCCCCAGCATTTT
CASSLWQGGQPQHF
>TRBJ1-5|.|TRBV24-1|once
TGTGCCACCAGTGGGGGGCTGGGGAATCAGCCCCAGCATTTT
CATSGGLGNQPQHF
>TRBJ1-2|.|TRBV6-5|.
TGTGCCAGCAGTTACTCGAACGGGGCGGGAGATGGCTACACCTTC
CASSYSNGAGDGYTF
>TRBJ1-2|TRBD1|TRBV6-5|few
TGTGCCAGCAGTTACAAGGGACAGGGATATGGCTACACCTTC
CASSYKGQGYGYTF
>TRBJ1-6|.|TRBV4-2|.
TGTGCCAGCAGCCAAGGACCACAGGGAGCTAATTCACCCCTCCACTTT
CASSQGPQGANSPLHF
>TRBJ1-1|.|TRBV15|.
TGTGCCACCAGTACCGGGACTATGGGCACTGAAGCTTTCTTT
CATSTGTMGTEAFF
>TRBJ2-7|TRBD1|TRBV19|.
TGTGCCAGTAGTGACAGACCGGGACAGCTTTACGAGCAGTACTTC
CASSDRPGQLYEQYF